This T cell receptor beta chain was identified during a study of long-term antiretroviral therapy in people with HIV. This CDR3 spans 13 amino acids. V lost 6 bases to trimming and J lost 0 bases, with 8 bases between them. The germline gives CDR1 MNHEY, CDR2 SMNVEV (reference sequence). As to this clone: Its antigen is still unknown.

Overall study findings and caveats: Relative to transplant donor controls, diversity remained lower despite increasing after ART.

This was the immunoSEQ v3.0 assay at survey level. Some clones are missing from TCRdb's copy, which holds only in-frame ones; the method was immunoSEQ multiplex PCR. The repertoire consists of some 10,000 clones, with roughly 91% occurring once and the leading ten covering 15% to 25%. J is TRBJ1-1 and V is TRBV27; no reliable D call. The material was unsorted PBMCs, obtained 0.2 years before starting antiretroviral therapy. The origin of this receptor is a woman between 35 and 50 years old with HIV. CDR3 residues: CASRNGMNTEAFF. The CDR3, as DNA: TGTGCCAGCAGGAACGGGATGAACACTGAAGCTTTCTTT.